This TCR beta chain was retrieved from a study of prognosis after radiotherapy for stage I lung cancer. Study summary: In this cohort, no one received concurrent therapy with stereotactic body radiotherapy.

The genomic DNA TCR beta CDR3 region underwent two rounds of multiplex PCR. Gene-specific primers for each TRBV and TRBJ gene drove first-round PCR. MiXCR was run by TCRdb on the multiplex PCR reads, yielding one entry per CDR3 protein. The sample holds about 13,000 distinct CDR3 sequences; roughly 40% are singletons and the top ten take around 40%. CDR3 size: 15 residues. V was trimmed by 7 bases and J by 0 bases, leaving 13 bases between them. CDR1 is MDHEN and CDR2 is SYDVKM in the germline V gene. This clonotype came up many times. Here the sequenced sample was PBMCs, taken before or after stereotactic body radiation therapy (not recorded which). The sequence came from a donor older than 45 with non-small cell lung cancer. The chain joins TRBV28 to TRBJ2-1; no clear D gene. The CDR3 protein is CASTTPSASYNEQFF. In DNA, the CDR3 is TGTGCCAGCACCACGCCGTCGGCCTCCTACAATGAGCAGTTCTTC.